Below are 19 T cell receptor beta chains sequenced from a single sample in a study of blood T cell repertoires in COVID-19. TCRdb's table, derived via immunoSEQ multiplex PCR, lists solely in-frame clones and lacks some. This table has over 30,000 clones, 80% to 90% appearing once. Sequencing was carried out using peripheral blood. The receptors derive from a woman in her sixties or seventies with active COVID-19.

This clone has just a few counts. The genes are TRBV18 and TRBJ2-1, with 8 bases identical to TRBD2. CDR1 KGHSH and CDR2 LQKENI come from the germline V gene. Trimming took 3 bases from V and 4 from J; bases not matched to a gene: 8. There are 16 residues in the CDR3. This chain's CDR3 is CASSPPLGGGYNEQFF. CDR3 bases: TGTGCCAGCTCACCTCCTTTGGGCGGGGGGTACAATGAGCAGTTCTTC.

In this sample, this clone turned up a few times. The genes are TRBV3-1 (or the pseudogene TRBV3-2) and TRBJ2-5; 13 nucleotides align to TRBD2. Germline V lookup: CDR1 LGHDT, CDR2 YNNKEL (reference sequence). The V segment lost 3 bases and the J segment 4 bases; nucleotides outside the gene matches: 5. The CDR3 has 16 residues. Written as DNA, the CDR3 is TGTGCCAGCAGCCAGACACTAGCGGGGGGGCCAGAGACCCAGTACTTC. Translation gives CASSQTLAGGPETQYF.

The chain's CDR3 is CASSLTGGVGTDTQYF. The CDR3 DNA is TGTGCCAGCAGCTTAACGGGCGGGGTCGGCACAGATACGCAGTATTTT. The gene calls are TRBV11-2 and TRBJ2-3, with D possibly matching TRBD2 (6 bases). Looked up from germline, CDR1 is SGHAT and CDR2 is FQNNGV. The CDR3 has 16 residues. Trimming took off 2 bases at V and 1 base at J, with 13 bases between the two ends. Full variable domain (outside the CDR3, taken from reference TRBV11-2 and TRBJ2-3): EAGVAQSPRYKIIEKRQSVAFWCNPISGHATLYWYQQILGQGPKLLIQFQNNGVVDDSQLPKDRFSAERLKGVDSTLKIQPAKLEDSAVYLCASSLTGGVGTDTQYFGPGTRLTVL.

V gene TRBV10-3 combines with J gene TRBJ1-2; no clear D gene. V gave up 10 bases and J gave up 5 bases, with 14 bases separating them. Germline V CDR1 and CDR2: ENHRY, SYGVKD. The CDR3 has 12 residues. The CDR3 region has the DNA TGTGCCACGCCCGGGATTATGTATGGCTACACCTTC. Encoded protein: CATPGIMYGYTF.

The CDR3 here is CASTGTSGVTDTQYF. CDR3 coding DNA: TGTGCCAGCACTGGGACTAGCGGGGTCACAGATACGCAGTATTTT. The V gene is TRBV2, the J gene TRBJ2-3, with TRBD2 matching over 13 bases. The CDR3 runs 15 residues. CDR1 and CDR2 from the germline V gene are SNHLY and FYNNEI. J was trimmed by 2 bases and V by 7 bases; bases with no gene match: 3.

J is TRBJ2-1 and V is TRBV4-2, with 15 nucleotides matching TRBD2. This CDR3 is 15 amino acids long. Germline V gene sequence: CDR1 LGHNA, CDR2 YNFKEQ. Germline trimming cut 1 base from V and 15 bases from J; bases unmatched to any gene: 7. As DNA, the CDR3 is TGTGCCAGCAGCCAAGGGACTAGCGGGGGGGTGTCCTGGTTCTTC. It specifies CASSQGTSGGVSWFF.

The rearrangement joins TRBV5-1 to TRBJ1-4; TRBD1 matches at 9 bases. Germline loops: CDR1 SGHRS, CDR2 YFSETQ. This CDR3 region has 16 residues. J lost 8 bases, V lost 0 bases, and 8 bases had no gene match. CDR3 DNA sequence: TGCGCCAGCAGCTTGGCCGGGACAGGGAAGAACGAAAAACTGTTTTTT. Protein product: CASSLAGTGKNEKLFF.

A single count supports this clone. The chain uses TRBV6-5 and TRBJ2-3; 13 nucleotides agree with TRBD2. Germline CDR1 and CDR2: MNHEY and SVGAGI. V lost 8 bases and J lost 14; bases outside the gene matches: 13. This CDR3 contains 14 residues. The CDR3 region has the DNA TGTGCCAGCCTACTAGCGGGGGGGGCGTCCGGTGGGTATTTT. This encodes CASLLAGGASGGYF.

CDR3 DNA sequence: TGTGCCAGCTCCTCCGCGGGGGGCGACGAGCAGTACTTC. It translates to CASSSAGGDEQYF. The V and J genes are TRBV18 and TRBJ2-7, with 8 bases lining up with TRBD2. The CDR3 spans 13 residues. V trimming: 6 bases; J trimming: 5 bases; junction bases outside the gene matches: 6. The germline CDR1 and CDR2 sequences are KGHSH and LQKENI.

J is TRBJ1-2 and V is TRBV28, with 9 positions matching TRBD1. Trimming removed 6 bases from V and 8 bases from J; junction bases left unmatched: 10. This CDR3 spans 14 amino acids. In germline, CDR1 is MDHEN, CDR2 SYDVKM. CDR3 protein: CASRDGQGPRGYTF. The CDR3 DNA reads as TGTGCCAGCAGAGACGGACAGGGGCCGAGGGGCTACACCTTC.

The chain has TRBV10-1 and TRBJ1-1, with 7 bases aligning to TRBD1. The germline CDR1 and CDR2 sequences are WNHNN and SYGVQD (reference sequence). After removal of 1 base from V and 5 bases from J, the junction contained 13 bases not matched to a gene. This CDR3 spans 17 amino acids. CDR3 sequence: CASSELRPVGQRTEAFF. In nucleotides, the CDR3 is TGCGCCAGCAGTGAGTTACGACCTGTGGGACAGAGGACTGAAGCTTTCTTT.

The chain's CDR3 is CASSPVDGSSYNEQFF. For the CDR3, the DNA is TGCGCCAGCAGCCCCGTGGACGGGAGCTCCTACAATGAGCAGTTCTTC. The genes are TRBV5-1 and TRBJ2-1; weak D call: TRBD2 (6 bases). The CDR3 is made up of 16 amino acids. Germline CDR1 and CDR2: SGHRS and YFSETQ. V shed 4 bases and J shed 0 bases, with 14 bases lying between them.

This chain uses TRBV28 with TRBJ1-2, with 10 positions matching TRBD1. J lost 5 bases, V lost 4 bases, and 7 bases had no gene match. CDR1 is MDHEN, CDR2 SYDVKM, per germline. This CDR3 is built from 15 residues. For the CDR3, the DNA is TGTGCCAGCAGTTCACCGGGACAGGGGACGTATGGCTACACCTTC. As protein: CASSSPGQGTYGYTF.

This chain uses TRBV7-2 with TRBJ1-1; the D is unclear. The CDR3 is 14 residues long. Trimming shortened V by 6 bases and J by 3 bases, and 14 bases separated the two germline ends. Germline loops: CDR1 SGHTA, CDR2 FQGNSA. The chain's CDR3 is CASSYSDADTEAFF. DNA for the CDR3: TGTGCCAGCAGTTATAGCGACGCGGACACTGAAGCTTTCTTT.

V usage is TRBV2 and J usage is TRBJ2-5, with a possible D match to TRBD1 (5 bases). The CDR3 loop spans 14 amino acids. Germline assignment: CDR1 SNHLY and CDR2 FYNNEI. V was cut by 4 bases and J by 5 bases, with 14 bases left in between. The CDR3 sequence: CASSGGNLRETQYF. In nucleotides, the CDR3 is TGTGCCAGCAGTGGGGGCAACCTAAGGGAGACCCAGTACTTC.

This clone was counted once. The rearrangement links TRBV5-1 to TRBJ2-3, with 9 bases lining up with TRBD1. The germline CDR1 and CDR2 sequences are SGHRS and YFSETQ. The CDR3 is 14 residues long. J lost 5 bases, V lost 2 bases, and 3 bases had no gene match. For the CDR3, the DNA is TGCGCCAGCAGCTTTGACAGGGGGTTAGATACGCAGTATTTT. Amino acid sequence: CASSFDRGLDTQYF.

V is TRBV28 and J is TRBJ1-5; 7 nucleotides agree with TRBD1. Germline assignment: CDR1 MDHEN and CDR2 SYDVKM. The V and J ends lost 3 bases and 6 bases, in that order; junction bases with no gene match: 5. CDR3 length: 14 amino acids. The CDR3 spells CASSLLQGRQPQHF. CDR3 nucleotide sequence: TGTGCCAGCAGTTTGCTACAGGGGCGTCAGCCCCAGCATTTT.

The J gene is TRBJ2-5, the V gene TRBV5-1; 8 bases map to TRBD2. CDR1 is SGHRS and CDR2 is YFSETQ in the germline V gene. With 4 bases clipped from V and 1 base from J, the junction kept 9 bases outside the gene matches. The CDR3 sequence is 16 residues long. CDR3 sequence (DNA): TGCGCCAGCAGCATCCAGACTAGCGCGATCCAAGAGACCCAGTACTTC. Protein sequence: CASSIQTSAIQETQYF.

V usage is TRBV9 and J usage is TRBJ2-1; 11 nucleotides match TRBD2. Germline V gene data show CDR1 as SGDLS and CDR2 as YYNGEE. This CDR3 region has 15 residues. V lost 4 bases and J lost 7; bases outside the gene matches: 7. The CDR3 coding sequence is TGTGCCAGCAGCCCCGGGACTAGCGGCCCTAATGAGCAGTTCTTC. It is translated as CASSPGTSGPNEQFF.